This T cell receptor beta chain derives from a study of neurological immune-mediated disorders. V dropped 0 bases and J dropped 2 bases, with 12 bases sitting between them. The CDR3 is 15 amino acids. Germline CDR1 and CDR2: DFQATT and SNEGSKA (reference sequence). The making of cDNA relied on 5'RACE with 10-nucleotide random UMIs. Every sequencing run gave over 190 million TCR-beta sequences, taken from 15-18 subjects. TCRdb reanalysed the 5' RACE reads using MiXCR and keeps one entry per CDR3 protein. This table holds 45,000 to 50,000 distinct CDR3 sequences, 2.5% to 3.5% found once. This clonotype was observed many times.

This clonotype originated in a woman aged 50 to 60 with multiple sclerosis. What was sequenced was PBMCs. This chain uses TRBV20-1 with TRBJ2-3, with D perhaps TRBD1 (6 bases). CDR3 sequence reads: CSARDHWTDTDTQYF. In DNA form, the CDR3 reads TGCAGTGCTAGAGATCACTGGACAGACACAGATACGCAGTATTTT.